This T cell receptor (beta chain) was identified during a study of cytomegalovirus exposure and HLA in healthy donors. As for the study in general: T cells numbering around 180 million yielded around 120 million unique TCR beta sequences in an earlier analysis.

Study-wide results and limits: Sequence variants that were highly shared formed a cluster that was likely a sequencing artifact. Later analysis suggested links between common viral pathogens and several top significant clusters.

The germline V gene has CDR1 SGDLS and CDR2 YYNGEE. The J segment lost 4 bases and the V segment lost 4 bases, leaving 3 bases of the junction unmatched. The CDR3 is 14 residues long. 13 Jbeta primers and 60 Vbeta primers were used for the PCR. The repertoire was sequenced with immunoSEQ multiplex PCR; TCRdb's copy has only in-frame clones and lacks some. Recorded here are 100,000 to 150,000 clones; the top ten clones represent about 1.7%. Worth noting for this clone: Its specificity is unknown.

V and J are TRBV9 and TRBJ2-1, with 9 bases lining up with TRBD2. This receptor was obtained from a man between 18 and 35 years old in good health and CMV-seronegative. The sequencing input was PBMCs. The CDR3 is CASSRLADYNEQFF. CDR3 coding DNA: TGTGCCAGCAGCCGACTAGCGGATTACAATGAGCAGTTCTTC. The full variable domain, with the rest looked up from reference TRBV9 and TRBJ2-1, is DSGVTQTPKHLITATGQRVTLRCSPRSGDLSVYWYQQSLDQGLQFLIQYYNGEERAKGNILERFSAQQFPDLHSELNLSSLELGDSALYFCASSRLADYNEQFFGPGTRLTVL.